This entry is about one TCR beta chain. Its antigen is not known. Documented time point: pretreatment peripheral blood. The data were obtained in a study of PD-L1 blockade in urothelial cancer. Study-wide background: The patients' atezolizumab therapy, 1,200 mg intravenously every 3 weeks, started at some point between 2014 and 2016. Study-level points and caveats: Patients with below-median pretreatment blood clonality survived longer.

TCRdb's table, derived via immunoSEQ multiplex PCR, lists solely in-frame clones and lacks some. The table lists roughly 52,000 clones, more than 65% of them singletons, with about 10% in the top ten. The junction had 5 bases not matched to a gene; V was cut back by 10 bases and J by 1 base. This CDR3 spans 14 amino acids. Germline loops: CDR1 MNHNY, CDR2 SVGAGI (reference sequence). The material was PBMCs, obtained around atezolizumab (anti-PD-L1) treatment. The rearrangement uses TRBV6-6 and TRBJ2-3; 10 positions agree with TRBD2. The TCR was taken from a man aged 65 to 85 with urothelial cancer. The CDR3 spells CATRGTSGTDTQYF. The CDR3 DNA reads TGTGCCACCCGCGGGACTAGCGGCACAGATACGCAGTATTTT.